The clone carrying this T cell receptor (beta chain) was counted ten times or more. These data belong to a study of T-cell reconstitution after alpha-beta-depleted transplantation in children. Unique molecular identifiers featured in how the TCRbeta library was prepared. From the PCR reads, TCRdb called clonotypes with MiXCR, one entry per CDR3 protein. There are a few hundred thousand distinct CDR3 sequences in the sample; about 9.6% occur only once, and approximately 5.4% lies in the top ten. Germline V gives CDR1 DFQATT, CDR2 SNEGSKA (reference sequence). V lost 6 bases to trimming and J lost 2 bases, with 21 bases between them. The CDR3 spans 16 residues.

This rearrangement joins TRBV20-1 to TRBJ2-3; D perhaps matches TRBD2 (7 bases). The starting material was PBMCs from the stem cell graft donor, obtained from the stem cell graft. This TCR was sampled from a human donor who donated a stem cell graft to a child with SCID. CDR3 bases: TGCAGTGCCCGGCCTTTACGGGGGGCGCACACAGATACGCAGTATTTT. Its translation: CSARPLRGAHTDTQYF.